The rows below give T cell receptor beta chains drawn from one sample of a study of CD8+CD57+ T cells in acquired aplastic anemia. In TCRdb, the reads were re-called with MiXCR into one record per CDR3 protein. Found here are about 200,000 distinct CDR3 sequences, about 62% of them singletons; the top ten hold roughly 64%. The sequencing sample was made of sorted CD4+, CD8+, or CD8+CD57+ T cells (not recorded which) from PBMCs. The receptors were sampled from a human donor with aplastic anemia. CDR3s include the opening cysteine and the closing phenylalanine or tryptophan. D genes are given only for firm matches. Part of the rows lack a size; the others show once, few, many or a class for expanded clones.

TRBJ2-7 - TRBV15 many TGTGCCACCAGCAGCTACTTCTACGAGCAGTACTTC CATSSYFYEQYF
TRBJ1-1 - TRBV12-3/TRBV12-4 - TGTGCCAGCAGTTTAGGTATTGGGGGGCTCGGAACTGAAGCTTTCTTT CASSLGIGGLGTEAFF
TRBJ1-6 - TRBV7-8 - TGTGCCAGCAGCTTAGTCCAGGGTAGAGGTAATTCACCCCTCCACTTT CASSLVQGRGNSPLHF
TRBJ2-7 - TRBV2 - TGTGCCAGCAGGACAGTAAAAACAGGGTACGAGCAGTACTTC CASRTVKTGYEQYF
TRBJ2-7 TRBD1 TRBV15 - TGTGCCACCAGCAGACCATTTCCGGGACAGGGGGGCCCCTTCGAGCAGTACTTC CATSRPFPGQGGPFEQYF
TRBJ1-6 TRBD1 TRBV5-6 - TGTGCCAGCAGCTTCCGGGACAGGGGACCTAATTCACCCCTCCACTTT CASSFRDRGPNSPLHF
TRBJ1-2 - TRBV5-1 - TGCGCCAGCAGCGAAACAGGCTCAGTTTATGGCTACACCTTC CASSETGSVYGYTF
TRBJ1-1 - TRBV7-6 - TGTGCCAGCAGCTTATGGTTACAGGGCGAGAACACTGAAGCTTTCTTT CASSLWLQGENTEAFF
TRBJ2-1 TRBD2 TRBV25-1 - TGTGCCAGCATGGGTCCGGCGGGAGGCGGATACAATGAGCAGTTCTTC CASMGPAGGGYNEQFF
TRBJ2-1 TRBD1 TRBV7-9 - TGTGCCAGCAGCTTAGGACAGGGGTCCTACAATGAGCAGTTCTTC CASSLGQGSYNEQFF
TRBJ2-7 TRBD1 TRBV10-3 - TGTGCCATCAGTGACCCTATGGGACAGGGGGCTGACGAGCAGTACTTC CAISDPMGQGADEQYF
TRBJ2-1 TRBD1 TRBV11-1 - TGTGCCAGCAGCTCCGAGGGACAGGGCCGTTACGAGCAGTTCTTC CASSSEGQGRYEQFF
TRBJ2-7 - TRBV19 - TGTGCCAGTAGTGAACAGGTTAGCTCCTACGAGCAGTACTTC CASSEQVSSYEQYF
TRBJ1-1 - TRBV9 - TGTGCCAGCAGCCCCCGACAGTTTGAGAACACTGAAGCTTTCTTT CASSPRQFENTEAFF